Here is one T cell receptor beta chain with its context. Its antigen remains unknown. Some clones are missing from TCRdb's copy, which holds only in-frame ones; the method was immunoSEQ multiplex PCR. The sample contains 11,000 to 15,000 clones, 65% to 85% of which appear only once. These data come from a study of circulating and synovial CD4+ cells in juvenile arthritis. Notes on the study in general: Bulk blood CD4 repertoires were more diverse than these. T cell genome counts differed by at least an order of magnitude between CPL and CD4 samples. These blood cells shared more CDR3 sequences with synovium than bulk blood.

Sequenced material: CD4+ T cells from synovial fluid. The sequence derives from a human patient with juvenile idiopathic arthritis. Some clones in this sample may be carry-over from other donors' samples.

CDR3: CASGLITGARNYGYTF. The CDR3 bases are TGTGCTAGTGGTTTGATAACAGGGGCTAGGAACTATGGCTACACCTTC. This rearrangement joins TRBV12-5 to TRBJ1-2; TRBD1 aligns across 7 bases. The length of the CDR3 is 16 residues. Germline CDR1 is LGHNT and CDR2 is FRNRAP. V lost 2 bases to trimming and J lost 2 bases; unmatched junction nucleotides: 8. The full variable domain, rest sourced from reference TRBV12-5 and TRBJ1-2, is DARVTQTPRHKVTEMGQEVTMRCQPILGHNTVFWYRQTMMQGLELLAYFRNRAPLDDSGMPKDRFSAEMPDATLATLKIQPSEPRDSAVYFCASGLITGARNYGYTFGSGTRLTVV.